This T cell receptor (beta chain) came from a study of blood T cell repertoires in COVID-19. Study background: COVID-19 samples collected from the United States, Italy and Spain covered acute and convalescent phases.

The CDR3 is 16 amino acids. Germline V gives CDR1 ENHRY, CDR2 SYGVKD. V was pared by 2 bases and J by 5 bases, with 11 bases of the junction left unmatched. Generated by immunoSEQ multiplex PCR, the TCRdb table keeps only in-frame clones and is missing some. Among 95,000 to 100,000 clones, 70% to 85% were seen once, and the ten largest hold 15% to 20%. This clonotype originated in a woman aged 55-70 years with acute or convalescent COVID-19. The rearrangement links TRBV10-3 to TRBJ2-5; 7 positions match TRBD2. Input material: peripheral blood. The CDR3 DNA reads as TGTGCCATCAGTGAGAAGTTGGGGGGGACCCTCGAGACCCAGTACTTC. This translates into CAISEKLGGTLETQYF.